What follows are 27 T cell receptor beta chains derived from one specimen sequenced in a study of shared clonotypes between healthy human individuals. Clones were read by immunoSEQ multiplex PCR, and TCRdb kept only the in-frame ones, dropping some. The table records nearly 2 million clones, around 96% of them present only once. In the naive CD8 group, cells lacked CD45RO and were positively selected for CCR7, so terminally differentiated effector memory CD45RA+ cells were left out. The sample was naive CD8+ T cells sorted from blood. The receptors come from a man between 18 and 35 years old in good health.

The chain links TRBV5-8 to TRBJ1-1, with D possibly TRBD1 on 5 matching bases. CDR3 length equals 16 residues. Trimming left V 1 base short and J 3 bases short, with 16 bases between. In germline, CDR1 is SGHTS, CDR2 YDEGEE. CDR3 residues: CASSLWLGEGYTEAFF. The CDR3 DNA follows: TGTGCCAGCAGCTTGTGGTTGGGGGAAGGGTACACTGAAGCTTTCTTT.

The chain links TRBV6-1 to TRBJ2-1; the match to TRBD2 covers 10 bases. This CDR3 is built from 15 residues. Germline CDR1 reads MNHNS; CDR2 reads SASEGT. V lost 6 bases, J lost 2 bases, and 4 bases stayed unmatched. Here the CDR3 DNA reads TGTGCCAGCAGAGTCAGCGGGGGGGCCTACAATGAGCAGTTCTTC. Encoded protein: CASRVSGGAYNEQFF.

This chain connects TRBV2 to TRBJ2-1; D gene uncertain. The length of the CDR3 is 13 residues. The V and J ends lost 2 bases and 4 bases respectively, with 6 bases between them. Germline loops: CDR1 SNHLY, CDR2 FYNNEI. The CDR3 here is CASSEHPYNEQFF. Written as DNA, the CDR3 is TGTGCCAGCAGTGAACACCCGTACAATGAGCAGTTCTTC.

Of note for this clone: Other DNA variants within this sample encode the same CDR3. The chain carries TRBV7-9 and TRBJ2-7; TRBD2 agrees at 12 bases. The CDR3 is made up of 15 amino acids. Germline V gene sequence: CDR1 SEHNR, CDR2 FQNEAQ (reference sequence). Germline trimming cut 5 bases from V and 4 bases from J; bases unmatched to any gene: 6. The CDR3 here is CASSPPTSGGYEQYF. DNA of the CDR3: TGTGCCAGCAGCCCTCCGACTAGCGGGGGATACGAGCAGTACTTC.

CDR3 residues: CANRRDFVYYEQYF. CDR3 nucleotide sequence: TGTGCCAACCGCCGGGACTTCGTTTACTACGAGCAGTACTTC. The chain has TRBV2 and TRBJ2-7; the D gene is possibly TRBD2 (6 bases). The CDR3 length is 14 residues. Germline V gives CDR1 SNHLY, CDR2 FYNNEI. Trimming took off 10 bases at V and 3 bases at J, with 19 bases between the two ends. The full variable domain, with the rest looked up from reference TRBV2 and TRBJ2-7, is EPEVTQTPSHQVTQMGQEVILRCVPISNHLYFYWYRQILGQKVEFLVSFYNNEISEKSEIFDDQFSVERPDGSNFTLKIRSTKLEDSAMYFCANRRDFVYYEQYFGPGTRLTVT.

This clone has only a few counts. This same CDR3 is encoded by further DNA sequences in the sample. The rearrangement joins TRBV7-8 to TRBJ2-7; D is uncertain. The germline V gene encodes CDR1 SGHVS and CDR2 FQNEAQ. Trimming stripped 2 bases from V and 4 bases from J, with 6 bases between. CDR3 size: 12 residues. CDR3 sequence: CASSLRIYEQYF. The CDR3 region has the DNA TGTGCCAGCAGCTTACGGATTTACGAGCAGTACTTC.

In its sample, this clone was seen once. The CDR3 DNA reads as TGTGCCAGCAGCTTACTCAGATCCTACGAGCAGTACTTC. This sequence encodes CASSLLRSYEQYF. This chain connects TRBV7-2 to TRBJ2-7; the D is unclear. Looked up from germline, CDR1 is SGHTA and CDR2 is FQGNSA. The CDR3 is 13 amino acids. The V gene lost 2 bases and the J gene lost 1 base, with 6 bases spanning the gap.

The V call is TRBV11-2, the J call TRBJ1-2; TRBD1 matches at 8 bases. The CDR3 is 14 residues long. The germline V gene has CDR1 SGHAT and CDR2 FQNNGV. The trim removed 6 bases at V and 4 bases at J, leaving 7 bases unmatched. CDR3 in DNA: TGTGCCAGCAGTATACCAGGGGGCAGCTATGGCTACACCTTC. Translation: CASSIPGGSYGYTF. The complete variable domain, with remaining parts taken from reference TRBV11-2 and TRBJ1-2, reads EAGVAQSPRYKIIEKRQSVAFWCNPISGHATLYWYQQILGQGPKLLIQFQNNGVVDDSQLPKDRFSAERLKGVDSTLKIQPAKLEDSAVYLCASSIPGGSYGYTFGSGTRLTVV.

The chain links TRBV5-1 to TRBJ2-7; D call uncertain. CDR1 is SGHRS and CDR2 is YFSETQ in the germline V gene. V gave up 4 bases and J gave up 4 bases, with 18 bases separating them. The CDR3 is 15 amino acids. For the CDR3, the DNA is TGCGCCAGCAGCGAAAGCTTTTTAATGGGATACGAGCAGTACTTC. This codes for CASSESFLMGYEQYF.

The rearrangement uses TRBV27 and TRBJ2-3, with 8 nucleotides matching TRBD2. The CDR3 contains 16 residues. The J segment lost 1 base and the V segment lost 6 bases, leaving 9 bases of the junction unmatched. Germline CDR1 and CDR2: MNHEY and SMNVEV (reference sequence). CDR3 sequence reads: CASSLLGTRGTDTQYF. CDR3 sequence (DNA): TGTGCCAGCAGCCTCCTCGGGACTAGGGGCACAGATACGCAGTATTTT.

The DNA for the CDR3 is TGTGCCAGCAGTCCAAGACAGGGGGCGAGAGCTAACTATGGCTACACCTTC. Residues: CASSPRQGARANYGYTF. V and J are TRBV27 and TRBJ1-2, with TRBD1 identical over 10 bases. The CDR3 has 17 amino acids. The germline V gene has CDR1 MNHEY and CDR2 SMNVEV (reference sequence). The V segment lost 5 bases and the J segment 0 bases; nucleotides outside the gene matches: 9.

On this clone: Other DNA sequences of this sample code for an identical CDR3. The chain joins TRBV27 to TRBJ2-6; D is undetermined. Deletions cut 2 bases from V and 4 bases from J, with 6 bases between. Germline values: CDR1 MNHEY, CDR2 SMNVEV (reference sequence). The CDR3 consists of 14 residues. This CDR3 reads CASSLTAGANVLTF. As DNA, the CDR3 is TGTGCCAGCAGTTTAACGGCGGGGGCCAACGTCCTGACTTTC.

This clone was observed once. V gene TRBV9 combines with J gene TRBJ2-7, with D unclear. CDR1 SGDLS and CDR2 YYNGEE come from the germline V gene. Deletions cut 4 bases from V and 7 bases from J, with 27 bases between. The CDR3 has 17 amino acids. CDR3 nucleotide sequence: TGTGCCAGCAGCCCGGGTGGCTCGTCGACTTACCTTGGGGAGCAGTACTTC. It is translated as CASSPGGSSTYLGEQYF.

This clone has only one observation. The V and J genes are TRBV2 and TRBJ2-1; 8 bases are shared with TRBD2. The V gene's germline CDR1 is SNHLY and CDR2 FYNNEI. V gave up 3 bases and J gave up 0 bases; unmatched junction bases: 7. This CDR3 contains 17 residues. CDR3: CASSDFQSGSSYNEQFF. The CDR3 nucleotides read TGTGCCAGCAGTGATTTCCAAAGCGGGAGCTCCTACAATGAGCAGTTCTTC.

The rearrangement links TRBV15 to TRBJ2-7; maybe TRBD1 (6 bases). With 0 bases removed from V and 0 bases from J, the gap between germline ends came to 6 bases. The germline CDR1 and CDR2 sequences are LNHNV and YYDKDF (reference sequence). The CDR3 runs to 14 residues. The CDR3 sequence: CATSRETGSYEQYF. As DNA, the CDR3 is TGTGCCACCAGCAGAGAGACAGGCTCCTACGAGCAGTACTTC. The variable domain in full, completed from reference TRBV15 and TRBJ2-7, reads DAMVIQNPRYQVTQFGKPVTLSCSQTLNHNVMYWYQQKSSQAPKLLFHYYDKDFNNEADTPDNFQSRRPNTSFCFLDIRSPGLGDTAMYLCATSRETGSYEQYFGPGTRLTVT.

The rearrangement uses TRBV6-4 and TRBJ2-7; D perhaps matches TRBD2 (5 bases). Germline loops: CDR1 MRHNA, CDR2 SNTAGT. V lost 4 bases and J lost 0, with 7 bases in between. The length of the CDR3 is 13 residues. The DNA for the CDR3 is TGTGCCAGCAGTGTCCGGGACTCCTACGAGCAGTACTTC. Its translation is CASSVRDSYEQYF.

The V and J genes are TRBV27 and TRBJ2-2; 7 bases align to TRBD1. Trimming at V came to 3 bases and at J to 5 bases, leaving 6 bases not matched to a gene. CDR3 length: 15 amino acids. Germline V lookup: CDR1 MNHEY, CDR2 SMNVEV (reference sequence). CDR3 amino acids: CASSLYSGQTGELFF. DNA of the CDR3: TGTGCCAGCAGTTTGTATTCGGGACAGACCGGGGAGCTGTTTTTT.

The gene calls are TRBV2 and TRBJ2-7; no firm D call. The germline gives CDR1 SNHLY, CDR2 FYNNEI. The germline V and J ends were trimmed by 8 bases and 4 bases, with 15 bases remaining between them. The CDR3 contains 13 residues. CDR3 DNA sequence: TGTGCCAGCGGGGAATTGGCCGGTTACGAGCAGTACTTC. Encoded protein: CASGELAGYEQYF.

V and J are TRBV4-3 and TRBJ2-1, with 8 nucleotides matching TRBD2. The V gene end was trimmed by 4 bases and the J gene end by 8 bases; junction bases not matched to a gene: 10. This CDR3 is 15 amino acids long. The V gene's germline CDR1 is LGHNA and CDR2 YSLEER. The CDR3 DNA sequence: TGCGCCAGCAGCCTCGGGACTAGTCGGGTCCATGAGCAGTTCTTC. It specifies CASSLGTSRVHEQFF.

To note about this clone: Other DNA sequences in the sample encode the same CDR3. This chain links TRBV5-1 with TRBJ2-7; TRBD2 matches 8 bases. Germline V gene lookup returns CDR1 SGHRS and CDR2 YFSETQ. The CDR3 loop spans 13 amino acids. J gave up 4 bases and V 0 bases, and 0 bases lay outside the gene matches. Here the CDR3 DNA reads TGCGCCAGCAGCTTGGTAGCGGGATACGAGCAGTACTTC. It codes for CASSLVAGYEQYF. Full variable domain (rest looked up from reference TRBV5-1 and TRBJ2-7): KAGVTQTPRYLIKTRGQQVTLSCSPISGHRSVSWYQQTPGQGLQFLFEYFSETQRNKGNFPGRFSGRQFSNSRSEMNVSTLELGDSALYLCASSLVAGYEQYFGPGTRLTVT.

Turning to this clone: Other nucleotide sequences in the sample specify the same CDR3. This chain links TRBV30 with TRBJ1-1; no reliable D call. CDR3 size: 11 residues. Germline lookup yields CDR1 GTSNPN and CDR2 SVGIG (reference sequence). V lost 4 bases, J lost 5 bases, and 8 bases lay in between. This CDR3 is CAWTVGTEAFF. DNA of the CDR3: TGTGCCTGGACCGTGGGGACTGAAGCTTTCTTT.

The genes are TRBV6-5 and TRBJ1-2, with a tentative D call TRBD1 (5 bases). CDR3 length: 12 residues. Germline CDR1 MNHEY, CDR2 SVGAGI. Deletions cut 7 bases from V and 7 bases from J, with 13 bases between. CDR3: CASTDGGGGYTF. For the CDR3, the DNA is TGTGCCAGCACCGACGGGGGGGGTGGCTACACCTTC.

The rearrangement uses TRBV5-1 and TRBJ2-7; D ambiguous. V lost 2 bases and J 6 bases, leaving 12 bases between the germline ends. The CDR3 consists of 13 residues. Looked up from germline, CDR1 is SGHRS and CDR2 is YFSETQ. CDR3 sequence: CASSLEGPLEQYF. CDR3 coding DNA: TGCGCCAGCAGCTTAGAAGGGCCTCTCGAGCAGTACTTC.

CDR3 sequence (DNA): TGCGCCAGCAGCCAAGTGGTGGGATCCGAGCAGTACTTC. As protein: CASSQVVGSEQYF. The chain couples TRBV4-1 to TRBJ2-7; D unclear. CDR1 and CDR2 (germline): MGHRA, YSYEKL. This CDR3 comprises 13 residues. V lost 1 base and J lost 6, with 10 bases in between.

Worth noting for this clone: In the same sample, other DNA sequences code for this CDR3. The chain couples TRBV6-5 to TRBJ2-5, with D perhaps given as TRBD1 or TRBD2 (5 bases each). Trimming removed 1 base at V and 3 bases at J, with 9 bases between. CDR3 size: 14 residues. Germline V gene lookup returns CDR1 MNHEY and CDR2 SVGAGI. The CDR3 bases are TGTGCCAGCAGTTACTATGGGGGAGAAGAGACCCAGTACTTC. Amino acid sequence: CASSYYGGEETQYF.

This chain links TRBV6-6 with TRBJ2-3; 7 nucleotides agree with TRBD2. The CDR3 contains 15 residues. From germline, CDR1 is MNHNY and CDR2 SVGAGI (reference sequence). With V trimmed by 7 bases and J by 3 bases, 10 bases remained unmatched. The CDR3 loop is CASTYVVGGTDTQYF. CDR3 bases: TGTGCCAGCACCTACGTCGTGGGGGGGACAGATACGCAGTATTTT.

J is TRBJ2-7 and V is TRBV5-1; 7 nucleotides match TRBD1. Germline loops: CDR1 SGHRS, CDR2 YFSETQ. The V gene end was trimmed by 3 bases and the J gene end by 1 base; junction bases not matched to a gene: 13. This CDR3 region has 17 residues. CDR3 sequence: CASSYLPIRDSSYEQYF. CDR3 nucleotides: TGCGCCAGCAGCTATCTGCCAATTCGGGACAGTTCCTACGAGCAGTACTTC.